This T cell receptor beta chain was profiled in a study of blood T cell repertoires in COVID-19. Germline loops: CDR1 SGHAT, CDR2 FQNNGV. Deletions cut 7 bases from V and 4 bases from J, with 22 bases between. CDR3 length: 16 amino acids. Repertoires were generated with immunoSEQ multiplex PCR, while TCRdb's copy carries only in-frame clones and drops some. This table has 150,000 to 200,000 clones, approximately 79% appearing once. This sequence was found in a woman aged 40-49 years with COVID-19, enrolled during active disease. Sample: peripheral blood. The chain carries TRBV11-2 and TRBJ1-1; TRBD1 might be the D (5 bases). The CDR3 bases are TGTGCCAGCATGCATGGCGGGGCGACTAGAGGCACTGAAGCTTTCTTT. It translates to CASMHGGATRGTEAFF.